This T cell receptor beta chain was obtained from a study of T cell repertoires in cytomegalovirus infection. TCRdb processed the reads anew with MiXCR; each CDR3 protein has one entry. This sample has about 890,000 distinct CDR3 sequences, with around 30% found just once. The J segment lost 2 bases and the V segment lost 3 bases, leaving 1 base of the junction unmatched. The CDR3 consists of 14 residues. CDR1 and CDR2 (germline): LNHDA, SQIVND (reference sequence). This clonotype was picked up a small number of times. Its antigen is unknown. The material was cultured CD8+ T cells from PBMCs, obtained from culture after CMV antigen stimulation. The sequence was obtained from a human donor in good health (CMV status not recorded). Some clones in this sample may be carry-over from other donors' samples. The chain has TRBV19 and TRBJ2-7; 10 bases are a match to TRBD1. The CDR3 DNA is TGTGCCAGTAGTATCGGACAGGGGGCCTACGAGCAGTACTTC. Its protein is CASSIGQGAYEQYF.